This T cell receptor (beta chain) appears in the sequencing data of a study of T cell responses to AZD1222 COVID-19 vaccine. Study findings and constraints: Donor demographics were predominantly white British with a female majority; clonal diversity may be underestimated. Seropositive at baseline were only a handful of AZD1222 recipients. Of spike-specific TCRs, nearly half reportedly target regions left unmutated in variants.

Germline V CDR1 and CDR2: MDHEN, SYDVKM. V dropped 3 bases and J dropped 5 bases, with 9 bases sitting between them. CDR3 size: 13 residues. Some second doses came at about 4 weeks and others at about 12 weeks; these were pooled. Regarding this clone: As yet, its antigen is unknown.

Sequenced by immunoSEQ multiplex PCR; TCRdb stores in-frame clones only, minus some. Of 70,000 to 80,000 clones in the sample, less than 85% were seen once. The chain is built from TRBV28 and TRBJ2-3, with a tentative D call TRBD2 (5 bases). The sample was peripheral blood, taken 28 days after the second AZD1222 dose. The TCR comes from an adult who received the AZD1222 COVID-19 vaccine. The CDR3 here is CASSFGRGDTQYF. CDR3 bases: TGTGCCAGCAGTTTTGGTCGGGGAGATACGCAGTATTTT.